Sequencing of this TCR beta chain was carried out in a study of CD8 T cells in Susac syndrome. Background on the study: Active disease was present in six of the sequenced Susac syndrome patients, and remission in roughly eight. Patients with Susac syndrome had blood drawn and were at that point therapy-naive, on corticosteroids, or on intravenous immunoglobulin alone.

This clonotype is a singleton in its sample. Reverse transcription of roughly 0.5 to 1 ug RNA was performed with random hexamers. TCRdb passed the immunoSEQ multiplex PCR reads through MiXCR, listing each CDR3 protein once. In the table there are around 170,000 distinct CDR3 sequences, 95% of which are singletons. Source material: CD4+ T cells from PBMCs. This clonotype was sampled from a human donor with Susac syndrome.

The CDR3: CASSLAAGTGELFF. CDR3 DNA sequence: TGTGCCAGCAGTTTAGCTGCAGGCACCGGGGAGCTGTTTTTT. The genes are TRBV12-3 or TRBV12-4 and TRBJ2-2; D is uncertain. The CDR3 runs 14 residues. The V end lost 0 bases, the J end lost 4 bases, and 6 bases lay between the germline ends.